Listed below are T cell receptor beta chains from one sample, sequenced in a study of blood T cell repertoires in COVID-19. Profiling relied on immunoSEQ multiplex PCR, and the TCRdb table lists in-frame clones only, not all of them. This table has nearly 200,000 clones, around 85% appearing once. Sequencing was done on a sample of peripheral blood. The receptors were sampled from a woman aged 65 to 85 with acute or convalescent COVID-19. Both conserved end residues are part of each CDR3. Fields, in order: J gene, V gene, clone size, D gene, CDR3 length, CDR3 DNA, CDR3 protein. A D gene is named only where the DNA matches it firmly. Only some rows state a clone size, as once, few, many or a class for expanded clones.

J gene: TRBJ1-1; V gene: TRBV3-1/TRBV3-2; clone size: .; D gene: TRBD1; CDR3 length: 14; CDR3 DNA: TGTGCCAGCAGCCAATACAGGGGGAGCACTGAAGCTTTCTTT; CDR3 protein: CASSQYRGSTEAFF
J gene: TRBJ1-2; V gene: TRBV27; clone size: few; D gene: .; CDR3 length: 15; CDR3 DNA: TGTGCCAGCAGTCCCGCGCTCCTAACTAACTATGGCTACACCTTC; CDR3 protein: CASSPALLTNYGYTF
J gene: TRBJ1-1; V gene: TRBV3-1/TRBV3-2; clone size: .; D gene: TRBD1; CDR3 length: 16; CDR3 DNA: TGTGCCAGCAGCCTCGGACAGGGGAGATATAGTGGTGAAGCTTTCTTT; CDR3 protein: CASSLGQGRYSGEAFF
J gene: TRBJ2-3; V gene: TRBV5-4; clone size: .; D gene: .; CDR3 length: 14; CDR3 DNA: TGTGCCAGCGGGGCAGGGGCCTTCACAGATACGCAGTATTTT; CDR3 protein: CASGAGAFTDTQYF
J gene: TRBJ2-1; V gene: TRBV20-1; clone size: .; D gene: TRBD2; CDR3 length: 17; CDR3 DNA: TGCAGTGCTAGTAGGACTAGCGGAGTAGTTTCCTACAATGAGCAGTTCTTC; CDR3 protein: CSASRTSGVVSYNEQFF
J gene: TRBJ2-2; V gene: TRBV3-1/TRBV3-2; clone size: .; D gene: .; CDR3 length: 13; CDR3 DNA: TGTGCCAGCAGCCAGGTAGTGACCGGGGAGCTGTTTTTT; CDR3 protein: CASSQVVTGELFF
J gene: TRBJ1-1; V gene: TRBV12-3/TRBV12-4; clone size: .; D gene: .; CDR3 length: 13; CDR3 DNA: TGTGCCAGCAGAATCAGGGGAGTAACTGAAGCTTTCTTT; CDR3 protein: CASRIRGVTEAFF
J gene: TRBJ1-1; V gene: TRBV19; clone size: .; D gene: .; CDR3 length: 13; CDR3 DNA: TGTGCCAGCCTCCCGGGACAGAACACTGAAGCTTTCTTT; CDR3 protein: CASLPGQNTEAFF
J gene: TRBJ2-7; V gene: TRBV5-1; clone size: .; D gene: TRBD2; CDR3 length: 14; CDR3 DNA: TGCGCCAGCAGCTTGGGCGGGAGGGAGGTCGAGCAGTACTTC; CDR3 protein: CASSLGGREVEQYF
J gene: TRBJ2-5; V gene: TRBV5-4; clone size: .; D gene: TRBD1; CDR3 length: 14; CDR3 DNA: TGTGCCAGCAGCAACAGGGGAGCAGCAGAGACCCAGTACTTC; CDR3 protein: CASSNRGAAETQYF
J gene: TRBJ1-2; V gene: TRBV4-1; clone size: .; D gene: TRBD1; CDR3 length: 18; CDR3 DNA: TGCGCCAGCAGCTACCTTGGGGTCATGGGACAGGGGTTTCATGGCTACACCTTC; CDR3 protein: CASSYLGVMGQGFHGYTF
J gene: TRBJ2-7; V gene: TRBV11-2; clone size: .; D gene: TRBD1; CDR3 length: 15; CDR3 DNA: TGTGCCAGCAGCTTAGATTGGGACAGGGTGTACGAGCAGTACTTC; CDR3 protein: CASSLDWDRVYEQYF
J gene: TRBJ1-6; V gene: TRBV2; clone size: .; D gene: .; CDR3 length: 15; CDR3 DNA: TGTGCCAGCAATCCCCTGGGAGGGAGTGGTTCACCCCTCCACTTT; CDR3 protein: CASNPLGGSGSPLHF
J gene: TRBJ2-3; V gene: TRBV5-1; clone size: .; D gene: TRBD1; CDR3 length: 17; CDR3 DNA: TGCGCCAGCAGCGGCACCTTTACAGGGGCGGGCACAGATACGCAGTATTTT; CDR3 protein: CASSGTFTGAGTDTQYF
J gene: TRBJ2-7; V gene: TRBV2; clone size: .; D gene: TRBD2; CDR3 length: 15; CDR3 DNA: TGTGCCAGCAAGGCTAGCGGGGTACAGTCCTACGAGCAGTACTTC; CDR3 protein: CASKASGVQSYEQYF